This TCR beta chain was retrieved from a study of cytomegalovirus exposure and HLA in healthy donors. Study background: Most donors, just over 80% of around 400 genotyped, fell in the Caucasian-associated ancestry cluster. Study outcomes and limitations: V- and J-gene trimming in TCR beta was tied to a missense DCLRE1C variant by an analysis performed later.

The CDR3 consists of 13 residues. The V and J ends lost 0 bases and 7 bases respectively, with 10 bases between them. Germline assignment: CDR1 SGHDT and CDR2 YYEEEE. This clone has only a few counts. Its antigen is currently unknown. In the PCR, 60 Vbeta and 13 Jbeta primers were used. Here immunoSEQ multiplex PCR was the method, and the copy in TCRdb shows in-frame clones only, minus some. The table shows some 150,000 clones, with less than 85% occurring only once. This chain joins TRBV5-6 and TRBJ1-1, with no clear D. This receptor was taken from a man aged 35-49 years in good health and CMV-seronegative. The sample taken for sequencing was PBMCs. The CDR3 sequence: CASSLAIEGEAFF. As DNA, the CDR3 is TGTGCCAGCAGCTTGGCCATCGAGGGTGAAGCTTTCTTT.